This T cell receptor (beta chain) originates from a study of radiotherapy plus CTLA-4 blockade in lung cancer. Per germline, CDR1 MNHNS and CDR2 SASEGT. V shed 3 bases and J shed 5 bases, with 16 bases lying between them. The CDR3 is made up of 15 amino acids. Study-wide findings and caveats: Together with interferon-beta, which increased in serum after radiation, early dynamic changes in blood T cell clones were reportedly the best predictors of response.

Using immunoSEQ multiplex PCR, the repertoire was profiled, and TCRdb retains in-frame clones only, with some absent. The sample has about 51,000 clones, around 79% seen once; the top ten hold 7.5% to 9.5%. As for this clone: Its antigen is not known.

Sequencing was performed on peripheral blood, taken from a patient treated with radiotherapy plus ipilimumab. The source is a human donor with non-small cell lung cancer who had a complete response to radiotherapy plus ipilimumab. V gene TRBV6-1 combines with J gene TRBJ1-1; a weak D match, TRBD1 (5 bases). CDR3 coding DNA: TGTGCCAGCAGTGAGGGGACTTTGGGAGGGACTGAAGCTTTCTTT. This sequence encodes CASSEGTLGGTEAFF.